The present TCR beta chain was sequenced within a study of T-cell reconstitution after alpha-beta-depleted transplantation in children. During its preparation, the TCRbeta library received unique molecular identifiers. A single record per CDR3 protein comes from TCRdb applying MiXCR to the PCR reads. The table has approximately 520,000 distinct CDR3 sequences, roughly 10% seen once. The receptor was derived from a female patient aged 2-9 years who had a stem cell transplant for aplastic anemia, so the T cells may come from the graft donor. This sample comprised PBMCs, mostly from graft donor cells, obtained 180 days after TCRalphabeta/CD19-depleted stem cell transplant.

The CDR3 region has the DNA TGTGCCAGCAGCTTGATCCCCAGAGTGGCAGAGACCCAGTACTTC. As protein: CASSLIPRVAETQYF. This rearrangement joins TRBV7-2 to TRBJ2-5; no definite D call. CDR1 and CDR2 from the germline V gene are SGHTA and FQGNSA. The CDR3 runs 15 residues. Deletions cut 3 bases from V and 4 bases from J, with 15 bases between.